This entry features one T cell receptor beta chain sequence. This sample was taken from a study of blood T cell repertoires in COVID-19. Background on the study: PBMCs, B-cell-depleted T cells, or T cells provided the cDNA or gDNA that made up the material.

The CDR3 spans 14 residues. Trimming removed 0 bases from V and 5 bases from J, with 9 bases in between. Germline assignment: CDR1 SGDLS and CDR2 YYNGEE. Generated by immunoSEQ multiplex PCR, the TCRdb table keeps only in-frame clones and is missing some. Altogether 50,000 to 80,000 clones are present, around 84% being singletons, with the ten largest covering under 8%. The chain combines TRBV9 with TRBJ2-1; TRBD1 might be the D (6 bases). This receptor was identified in a man aged 45-60 years with active COVID-19. Sequencing was performed on peripheral blood. CDR3 DNA: TGTGCCAGCAGCGTAGGGACAGTCGACAATGAGCAGTTCTTC. Translating it yields CASSVGTVDNEQFF.